These T cell receptor beta chains were read from a single sample in a study of blood T cells in healthy people across ages. TCRdb processed the 5' RACE reads anew with MiXCR; each CDR3 protein has one entry. The sample has over a million distinct CDR3 sequences, almost 25% seen once. These data were also reused for a study on T cells of mothers and their children.

Sequenced input: blood. The receptor set was obtained from a girl aged 2-10 years in good health. CDR3s include the opening cysteine and the closing phenylalanine or tryptophan. D genes are given only for firm matches. The size of a clone is reported for some rows only, either as once, few or many, or as a class for expanded clones.

cdr3_aa cdr3_nt j_call d_call v_call clone_size
CSVEEFGQGNEKLFF TGCAGCGTTGAAGAGTTTGGACAGGGGAACGAAAAACTGTTTTTT TRBJ1-4 TRBD1 TRBV29-1 .
CASSVDDTRSYNEQFF TGTGCCAGCAGCGTAGACGATACGCGCTCCTACAATGAGCAGTTCTTC TRBJ2-1 . TRBV9 few
CASSPSPGAEQFF TGTGCCAGCAGCCCCAGCCCCGGTGCTGAGCAGTTCTTC TRBJ2-1 . TRBV9 .
CSARDPHSYEQYF TGCAGTGCTAGAGATCCCCACTCCTACGAGCAGTACTTC TRBJ2-7 . TRBV20-1 few
CASSAGGRGRSGANVLTF TGTGCCAGCTCTGCAGGGGGCAGGGGGAGGTCTGGGGCCAACGTCCTGACTTTC TRBJ2-6 TRBD1 TRBV12-3/TRBV12-4 .
CASSDSGGSSYEQYF TGCGCCAGCAGTGACAGCGGGGGTAGCTCCTACGAGCAGTACTTC TRBJ2-7 TRBD2 TRBV10-2 .
CSAISSGANVLTF TGCAGTGCTATCAGCTCTGGGGCCAACGTCCTGACTTTC TRBJ2-6 . TRBV20-1 .
CASSLEGLAVEQFF TGTGCCAGCAGCTTAGAGGGACTAGCGGTAGAGCAGTTCTTC TRBJ2-1 TRBD2 TRBV7-2 few
CASSGMGRAIYGYTF TGTGCCAGCAGTGGAATGGGAAGGGCGATCTATGGCTACACCTTC TRBJ1-2 . TRBV6-7 .
CASSRQGRETQYF TGTGCCAGCTCGAGGCAGGGGCGAGAGACCCAGTACTTC TRBJ2-5 . TRBV18 few
CASSSRGLAGQYF TGTGCCAGCAGTTCCCGCGGACTAGCGGGACAGTATTTT TRBJ2-3 TRBD2 TRBV27 .
CAIRDIGIEQYF TGTGCCATCCGGGACATCGGTATCGAGCAGTACTTC TRBJ2-7 . TRBV28 .
CASSFPALTLADTQYF TGTGCCAGCAGCTTTCCGGCTCTCACGCTGGCAGATACGCAGTATTTT TRBJ2-3 . TRBV11-2 .
CASMEGPDTEAFF TGTGCCAGCATGGAGGGGCCGGACACTGAAGCTTTCTTT TRBJ1-1 . TRBV6-1 .
CSVPGNENEQFF TGCAGCGTTCCGGGAAACGAGAATGAGCAGTTCTTC TRBJ2-1 . TRBV29-1 .
CASRSGVAGRNTGELFF TGTGCCAGCAGGAGTGGAGTAGCGGGACGGAACACCGGGGAGCTGTTTTTT TRBJ2-2 TRBD2 TRBV7-8 few
CASNGGRAYEQFF TGTGCCAGCAATGGCGGGAGGGCCTATGAGCAGTTCTTC TRBJ2-1 TRBD2 TRBV14 .
CSARDHLTSGGLYQETQYF TGCAGTGCTAGAGATCATTTGACTAGCGGTGGGCTCTACCAAGAGACCCAGTACTTC TRBJ2-5 TRBD2 TRBV20-1 few
CASSYWGQPQHF TGTGCCAGCAGTTATTGGGGACAGCCCCAGCATTTT TRBJ1-5 . TRBV6-2/TRBV6-3 .
CASSSGVRYGYTF TGTGCCAGCAGTTCAGGGGTGAGGTATGGCTACACCTTC TRBJ1-2 . TRBV12-3/TRBV12-4 .
CASIPDRGLNYGNTF TGTGCCAGCATCCCGGACAGGGGGCTTAACTATGGCAACACCTTC TRBJ1-2 TRBD1 TRBV7-2 few
CASSPYGRGSAYNSPLHF TGTGCCAGCAGCCCGTATGGCCGGGGGTCAGCCTATAATTCACCCCTCCACTTT TRBJ1-6 . TRBV7-9 few
CASNRGIQNTEAFF TGCGCCAGCAACAGGGGGATACAGAACACTGAAGCTTTCTTT TRBJ1-1 TRBD1 TRBV5-1 .
CASSESGGANVLTF TGTGCCAGCTCAGAGTCTGGGGGGGCCAACGTCCTGACTTTC TRBJ2-6 . TRBV12-3/TRBV12-4 once
CASSLKTPTEAFF TGTGCCAGCAGCTTAAAGACTCCCACTGAAGCTTTCTTT TRBJ1-1 . TRBV7-9 .
CASTGQGDAYEQYF TGTGCCAGCACCGGACAGGGGGACGCCTACGAGCAGTACTTC TRBJ2-7 TRBD1 TRBV12-3/TRBV12-4 .
CASSYLIAGMNNEQFF TGCGCCAGCAGCTATCTGATAGCGGGGATGAACAATGAGCAGTTCTTC TRBJ2-1 TRBD2 TRBV4-1 few
CTSSRYFAGNTEAFF TGCACCAGCAGCCGCTATTTTGCAGGAAACACTGAAGCTTTCTTT TRBJ1-1 . TRBV4-1 few
CSALGYGGGEAFF TGCAGTGCTTTGGGGTATGGGGGCGGCGAAGCTTTCTTT TRBJ1-1 . TRBV20-1 .
CSATSTWDSSYEQYF TGCAGTGCAACGTCTACGTGGGATAGCTCCTACGAGCAGTACTTC TRBJ2-7 . TRBV20-1 few
CASSFASGTGGVEQYF TGTGCCAGCAGCTTCGCCTCCGGGACAGGGGGCGTCGAGCAGTACTTC TRBJ2-7 TRBD1 TRBV7-9 .
CASSQGPGYNEQFF TGTGCCAGCAGCCAAGGGCCCGGTTACAATGAGCAGTTCTTC TRBJ2-1 . TRBV4-2 few
CSVGTKYTATQYF TGCAGCGTAGGTACAAAATACACGGCGACCCAGTACTTC TRBJ2-5 . TRBV29-1 .
CASSEGQNTEAFF TGTGCCAGCAGCGAGGGACAGAACACTGAAGCTTTCTTT TRBJ1-1 . TRBV7-9 few
CASTIGTWSSYEQYF TGTGCCAGCACCATCGGGACTTGGAGCTCCTACGAGCAGTACTTC TRBJ2-7 . TRBV6-2/TRBV6-3 .
CASSLDSSGSSYEQYF TGTGCCAGCAGCTTAGATTCTAGCGGGAGCTCCTACGAGCAGTACTTC TRBJ2-7 TRBD2 TRBV7-2 .
CASSQASGGWNEQFF TGTGCCAGCAGCCAAGCTAGCGGAGGATGGAATGAGCAGTTCTTC TRBJ2-1 TRBD2 TRBV4-2 .
CSVDLGTSGYTF TGCAGCGTGGATTTAGGGACTAGTGGCTACACCTTC TRBJ1-2 . TRBV29-1 .
CASSLTYRGRKETQYF TGCGCCAGCAGCCTCACTTACAGGGGGCGGAAAGAGACCCAGTACTTC TRBJ2-5 TRBD1 TRBV4-3 many
CASSSRKGQGATGELFF TGTGCCAGCAGCTCACGGAAAGGACAGGGGGCCACCGGGGAGCTGTTTTTT TRBJ2-2 TRBD1 TRBV7-9 .
CASSLIYGTQETQYF TGTGCCAGCAGCTTAATCTACGGGACACAAGAGACCCAGTACTTC TRBJ2-5 . TRBV7-2 few
CASSQGPGPNQPQHF TGCGCCAGCAGCCAAGGTCCGGGCCCCAATCAGCCCCAGCATTTT TRBJ1-5 . TRBV4-1 .
CASSLGGLVTYNEQFF TGTGCCAGCAGCTTAGGGGGACTAGTCACCTACAATGAGCAGTTCTTC TRBJ2-1 TRBD2 TRBV11-2 few
CASSLRGSYNSPLHF TGTGCCAGCAGTTTGCGGGGATCCTATAATTCACCCCTCCACTTT TRBJ1-6 . TRBV12-3/TRBV12-4 .
CASSYDGRNYGYTF TGTGCCAGCAGTTACGACGGGAGGAACTATGGCTACACCTTC TRBJ1-2 . TRBV6-5 .
CASTSDMTGSYEQYF TGTGCCAGTACCTCCGACATGACAGGGTCCTACGAGCAGTACTTC TRBJ2-7 TRBD1 TRBV19 few
CSVEGGRLAGGEQFF TGCAGCGTTGAGGGGGGACGACTAGCGGGAGGTGAGCAGTTCTTC TRBJ2-1 TRBD2 TRBV29-1 .
CASSSRGLWDTIYF TGTGCCAGCAGTTCAAGGGGGCTTTGGGACACCATATATTTT TRBJ1-3 TRBD1 TRBV6-5 few
CASRPGVILTDTQYF TGTGCCAGCAGACCCGGCGTGATACTCACAGATACGCAGTATTTT TRBJ2-3 . TRBV6-5 few
CASSSPTSGRGEQYF TGTGCCAGCAGTTCCCCGACTAGCGGGAGGGGCGAGCAGTACTTC TRBJ2-7 TRBD2 TRBV27 few
CASSLYGPNYEQYF TGTGCCAGCAGTTTATACGGGCCTAACTACGAGCAGTACTTC TRBJ2-7 . TRBV27 few
CASSAGDSPLHF TGTGCCAGCAGTGCAGGGGATTCACCCCTCCACTTT TRBJ1-6 . TRBV25-1 .
CASSLSETGRTDTQYF TGTGCCAGCAGCTTGTCCGAGACAGGGCGGACAGATACGCAGTATTTT TRBJ2-3 TRBD1 TRBV5-6 few
CASSRDRVEYGYTF TGTGCCAGCAGCAGGGACAGGGTAGAGTATGGCTACACCTTC TRBJ1-2 TRBD1 TRBV6-2/TRBV6-3 .
CASSHQRQGDIGNTTYF TGCGCCAGCAGCCACCAGAGACAGGGTGACATAGGAAACACCACATATTTT TRBJ1-3 TRBD1 TRBV4-1 .